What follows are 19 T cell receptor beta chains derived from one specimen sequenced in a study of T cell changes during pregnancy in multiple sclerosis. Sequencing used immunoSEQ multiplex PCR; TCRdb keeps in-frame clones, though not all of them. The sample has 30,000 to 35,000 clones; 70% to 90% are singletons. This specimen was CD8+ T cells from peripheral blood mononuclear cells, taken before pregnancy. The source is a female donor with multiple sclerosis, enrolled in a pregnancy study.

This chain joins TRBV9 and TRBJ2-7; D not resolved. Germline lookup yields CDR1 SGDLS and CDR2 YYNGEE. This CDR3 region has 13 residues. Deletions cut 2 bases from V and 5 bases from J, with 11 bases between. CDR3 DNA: TGTGCCAGCAGCGTTTCCCGAACGGACGAGCAGTACTTC. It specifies CASSVSRTDEQYF. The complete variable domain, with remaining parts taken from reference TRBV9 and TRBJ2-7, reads DSGVTQTPKHLITATGQRVTLRCSPRSGDLSVYWYQQSLDQGLQFLIQYYNGEERAKGNILERFSAQQFPDLHSELNLSSLELGDSALYFCASSVSRTDEQYFGPGTRLTVT.

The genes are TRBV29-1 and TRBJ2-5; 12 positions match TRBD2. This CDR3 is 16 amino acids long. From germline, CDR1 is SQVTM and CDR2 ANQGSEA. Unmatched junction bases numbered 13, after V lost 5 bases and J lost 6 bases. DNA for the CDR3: TGCAGCGTTCTGACTAGCGGGGGCTCGGGGCGGAAGACCCAGTACTTC. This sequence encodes CSVLTSGGSGRKTQYF. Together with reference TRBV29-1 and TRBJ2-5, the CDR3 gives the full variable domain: SAVISQKPSRDICQRGTSLTIQCQVDSQVTMMFWYRQQPGQSLTLIATANQGSEATYESGFVIDKFPISRPNLTFSTLTVSNMSPEDSSIYLCSVLTSGGSGRKTQYFGPGTRLLVL.

Here the CDR3 DNA reads TGTGCCAGCAGTGAAGGCTCCGGGACAGGGGGCACCGGGGAGCTGTTTTTT. It specifies CASSEGSGTGGTGELFF. The chain links TRBV6-1 to TRBJ2-2, with TRBD1 matching over 11 bases. Unmatched junction bases numbered 5, after V lost 1 base and J lost 4 bases. CDR3 length: 17 amino acids. Per germline, CDR1 MNHNS and CDR2 SASEGT.

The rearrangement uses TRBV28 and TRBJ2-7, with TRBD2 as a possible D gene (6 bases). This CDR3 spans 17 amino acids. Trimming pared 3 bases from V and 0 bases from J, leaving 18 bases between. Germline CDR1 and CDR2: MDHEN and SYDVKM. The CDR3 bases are TGTGCCAGCAGTTTCTCCACTCAGGCCGGGGGCTCCTACGAGCAGTACTTC. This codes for CASSFSTQAGGSYEQYF.

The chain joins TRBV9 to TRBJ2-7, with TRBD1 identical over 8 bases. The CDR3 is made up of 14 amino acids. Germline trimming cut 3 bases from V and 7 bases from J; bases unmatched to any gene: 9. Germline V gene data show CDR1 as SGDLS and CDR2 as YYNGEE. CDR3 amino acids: CASSASSGGTEQYF. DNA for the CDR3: TGTGCCAGCAGCGCTTCATCAGGGGGCACTGAGCAGTACTTC.

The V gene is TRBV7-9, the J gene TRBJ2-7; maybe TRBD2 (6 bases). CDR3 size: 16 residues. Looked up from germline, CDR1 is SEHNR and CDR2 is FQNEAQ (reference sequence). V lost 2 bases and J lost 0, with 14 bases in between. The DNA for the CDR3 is TGTGCCAGCAGCTTAAGTAGGGGACTGCTCTCCTACGAGCAGTACTTC. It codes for CASSLSRGLLSYEQYF.

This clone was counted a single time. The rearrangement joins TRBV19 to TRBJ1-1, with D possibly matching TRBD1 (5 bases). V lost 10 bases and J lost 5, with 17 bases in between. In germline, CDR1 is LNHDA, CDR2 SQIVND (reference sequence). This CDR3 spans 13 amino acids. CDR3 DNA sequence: TGTGCCACCTCCTTGGGGGGGTGGACTGAAGCTTTCTTT. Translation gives CATSLGGWTEAFF.

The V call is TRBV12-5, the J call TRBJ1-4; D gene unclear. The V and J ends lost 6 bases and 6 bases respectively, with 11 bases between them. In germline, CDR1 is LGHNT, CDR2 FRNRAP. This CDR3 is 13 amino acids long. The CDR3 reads CASGRVFHEKLFF. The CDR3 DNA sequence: TGTGCTAGTGGACGCGTCTTCCATGAAAAACTGTTTTTT.

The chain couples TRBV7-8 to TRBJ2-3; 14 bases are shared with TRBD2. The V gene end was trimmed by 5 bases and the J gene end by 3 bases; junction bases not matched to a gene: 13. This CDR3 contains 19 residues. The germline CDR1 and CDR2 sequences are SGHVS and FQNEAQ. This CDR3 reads CASSGRLAGGPPSTDTQYF. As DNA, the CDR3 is TGTGCCAGCAGCGGAAGACTAGCGGGGGGGCCTCCCTCGACAGATACGCAGTATTTT.

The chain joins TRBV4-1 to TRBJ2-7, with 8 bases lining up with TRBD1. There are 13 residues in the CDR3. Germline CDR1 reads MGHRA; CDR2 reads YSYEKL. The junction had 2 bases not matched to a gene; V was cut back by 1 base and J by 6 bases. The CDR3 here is CASSQGRGPEQYF. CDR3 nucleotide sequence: TGCGCCAGCAGCCAAGGCAGGGGGCCCGAGCAGTACTTC.

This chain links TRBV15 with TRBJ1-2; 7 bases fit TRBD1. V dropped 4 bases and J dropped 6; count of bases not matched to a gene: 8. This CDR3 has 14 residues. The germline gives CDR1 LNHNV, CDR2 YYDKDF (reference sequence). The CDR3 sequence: CATSIDRAGDGYTF. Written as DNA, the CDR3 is TGTGCCACCAGCATTGACAGGGCCGGGGATGGCTACACCTTC. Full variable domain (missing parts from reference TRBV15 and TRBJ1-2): DAMVIQNPRYQVTQFGKPVTLSCSQTLNHNVMYWYQQKSSQAPKLLFHYYDKDFNNEADTPDNFQSRRPNTSFCFLDIRSPGLGDTAMYLCATSIDRAGDGYTFGSGTRLTVV.

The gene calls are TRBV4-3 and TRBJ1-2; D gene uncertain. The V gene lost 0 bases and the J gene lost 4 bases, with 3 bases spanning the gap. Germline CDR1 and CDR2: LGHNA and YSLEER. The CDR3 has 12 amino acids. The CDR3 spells CASSQDGYGYTF. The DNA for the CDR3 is TGCGCCAGCAGCCAAGACGGCTATGGCTACACCTTC.

The CDR3: CASSPGTGSQPNYGYTF. The DNA for the CDR3 is TGTGCCAGCAGCCCGGGGACAGGGAGCCAACCCAACTATGGCTACACCTTC. This rearrangement joins TRBV7-3 to TRBJ1-2; 9 nucleotides agree with TRBD1. With 5 bases clipped from V and 2 bases from J, the junction kept 12 bases outside the gene matches. The CDR3 runs to 17 residues. Germline V lookup: CDR1 SGHTA, CDR2 FQGTGA.

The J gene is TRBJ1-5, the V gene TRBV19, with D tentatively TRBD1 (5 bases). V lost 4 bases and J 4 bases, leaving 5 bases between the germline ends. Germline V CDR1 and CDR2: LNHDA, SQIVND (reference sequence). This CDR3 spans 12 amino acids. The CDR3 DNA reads TGTGCCAGTAGTACAGGGAATCAGCCCCAGCATTTT. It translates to CASSTGNQPQHF.

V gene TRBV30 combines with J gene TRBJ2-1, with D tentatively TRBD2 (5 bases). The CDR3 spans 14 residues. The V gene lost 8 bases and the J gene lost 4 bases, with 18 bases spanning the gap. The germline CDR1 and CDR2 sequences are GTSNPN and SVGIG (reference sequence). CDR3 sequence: CAGSRTSLYNEQFF. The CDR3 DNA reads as TGTGCCGGGTCCCGGACTTCCCTTTACAATGAGCAGTTCTTC. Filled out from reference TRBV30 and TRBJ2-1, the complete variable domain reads SQTIHQWPATLVQPVGSPLSLECTVEGTSNPNLYWYRQAAGRGLQLLFYSVGIGQISSEVPQNLSASRPQDRQFILSSKKLLLSDSGFYLCAGSRTSLYNEQFFGPGTRLTVL.

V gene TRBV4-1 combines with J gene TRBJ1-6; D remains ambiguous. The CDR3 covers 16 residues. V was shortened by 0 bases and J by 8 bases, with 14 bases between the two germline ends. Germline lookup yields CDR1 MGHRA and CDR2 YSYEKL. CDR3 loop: CASSQDVADSYSPLHF. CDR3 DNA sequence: TGCGCCAGCAGCCAAGATGTTGCAGACTCGTATTCACCCCTCCACTTT.

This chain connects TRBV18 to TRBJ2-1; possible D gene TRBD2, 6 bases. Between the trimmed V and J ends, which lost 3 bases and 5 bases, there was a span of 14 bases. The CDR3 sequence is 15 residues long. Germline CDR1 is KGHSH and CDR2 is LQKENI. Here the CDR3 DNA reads TGTGCCAGCTCACCCCCTCGGGGGTTGAACAATGAGCAGTTCTTC. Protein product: CASSPPRGLNNEQFF.

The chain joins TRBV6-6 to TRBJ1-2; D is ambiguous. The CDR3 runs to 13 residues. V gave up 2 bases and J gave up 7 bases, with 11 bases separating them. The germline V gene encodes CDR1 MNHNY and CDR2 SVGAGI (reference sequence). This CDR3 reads CASSYEGLGGYTF. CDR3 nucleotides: TGTGCCAGCAGTTACGAGGGTTTGGGTGGCTACACCTTC.

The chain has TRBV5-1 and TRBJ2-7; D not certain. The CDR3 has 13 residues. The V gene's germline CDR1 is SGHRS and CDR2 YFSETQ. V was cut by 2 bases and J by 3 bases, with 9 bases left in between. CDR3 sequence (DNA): TGCGCCAGCAGCTTACATGTCGACTACGAGCAGTACTTC. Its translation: CASSLHVDYEQYF.